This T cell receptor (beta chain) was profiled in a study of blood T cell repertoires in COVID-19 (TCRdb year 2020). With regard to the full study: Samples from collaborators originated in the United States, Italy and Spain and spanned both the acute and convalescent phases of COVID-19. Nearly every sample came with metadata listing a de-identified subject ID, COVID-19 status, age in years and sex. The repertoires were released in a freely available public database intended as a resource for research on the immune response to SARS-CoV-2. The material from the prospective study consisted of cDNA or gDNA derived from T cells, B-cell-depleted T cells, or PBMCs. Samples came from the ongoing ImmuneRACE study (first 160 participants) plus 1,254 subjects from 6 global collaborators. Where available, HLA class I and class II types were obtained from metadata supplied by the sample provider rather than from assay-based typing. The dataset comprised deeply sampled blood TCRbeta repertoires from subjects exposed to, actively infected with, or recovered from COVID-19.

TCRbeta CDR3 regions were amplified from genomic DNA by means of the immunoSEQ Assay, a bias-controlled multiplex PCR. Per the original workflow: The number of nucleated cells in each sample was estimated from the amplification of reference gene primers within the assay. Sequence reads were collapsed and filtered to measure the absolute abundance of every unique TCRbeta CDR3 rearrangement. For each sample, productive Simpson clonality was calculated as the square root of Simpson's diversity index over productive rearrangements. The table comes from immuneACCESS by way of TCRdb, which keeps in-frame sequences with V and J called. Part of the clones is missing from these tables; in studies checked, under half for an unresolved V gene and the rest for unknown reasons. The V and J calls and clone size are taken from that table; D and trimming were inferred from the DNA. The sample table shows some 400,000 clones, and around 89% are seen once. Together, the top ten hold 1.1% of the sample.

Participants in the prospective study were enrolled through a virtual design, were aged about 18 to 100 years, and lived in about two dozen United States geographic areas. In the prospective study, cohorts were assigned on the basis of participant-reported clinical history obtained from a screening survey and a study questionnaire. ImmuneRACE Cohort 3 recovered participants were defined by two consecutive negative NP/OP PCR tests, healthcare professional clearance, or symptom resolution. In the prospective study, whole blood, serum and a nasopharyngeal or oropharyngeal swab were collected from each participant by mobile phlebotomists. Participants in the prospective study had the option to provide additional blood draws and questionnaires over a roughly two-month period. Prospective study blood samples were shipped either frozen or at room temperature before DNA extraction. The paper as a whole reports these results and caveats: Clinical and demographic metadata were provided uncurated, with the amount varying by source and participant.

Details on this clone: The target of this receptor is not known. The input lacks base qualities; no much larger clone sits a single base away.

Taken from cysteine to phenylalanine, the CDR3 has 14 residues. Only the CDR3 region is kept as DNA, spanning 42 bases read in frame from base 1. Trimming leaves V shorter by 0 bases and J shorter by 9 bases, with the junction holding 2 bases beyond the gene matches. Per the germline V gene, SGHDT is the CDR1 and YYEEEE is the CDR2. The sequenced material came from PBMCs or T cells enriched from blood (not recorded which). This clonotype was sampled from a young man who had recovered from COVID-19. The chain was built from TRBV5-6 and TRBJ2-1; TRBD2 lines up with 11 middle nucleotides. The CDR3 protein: CASSLDLAGGEQFF. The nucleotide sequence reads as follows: TGTGCCAGCAGCTTGGATCTAGCGGGAGGTGAGCAGTTCTTC.